These 2 T cell receptor beta chains originate from one sample sequenced in a study of T cells in Graves' hyperthyroidism and ophthalmopathy. Amplified regions were TCR beta CDR3 sequences from RNA transcripts. RT-PCR in the first round (using the HTBI primer set) targeted the TCR CDR3. Each CDR3 protein is one row after TCRdb ran MiXCR on the multiplex PCR reads. This sample has hundreds of thousands of distinct CDR3 sequences; over 40% occur once, and the top ten carry less than 9%. Sequencing was performed on peripheral blood or thyroid tissue (not recorded which). Receptors originate from an adult man with Graves' disease, either hyperthyroidism or ophthalmopathy (not recorded which).

This clonotype was observed a few times. At one end the junction does not follow the germline gene, possibly because of a read error. The chain is built from TRBV2 and TRBJ1-2; D might be TRBD1 (5 bases). Germline V gene data show CDR1 as SNHLY and CDR2 as FYNNEI. The CDR3 contains 14 residues. Here the CDR3 reads CANSVGGVAYGYTF. CDR3 nucleotides: TGTGCCAACAGTGTCGGGGGGGTTGCTTATGGCTACACCTTC.

The J gene is TRBJ1-2, the V gene TRBV2; D perhaps matches TRBD1 (6 bases). Germline V gene lookup returns CDR1 SNHLY and CDR2 FYNNEI. The CDR3 loop spans 11 amino acids. CDR3 in DNA: TGTGCAGGGGGGGGGGACTATGGCTACACCTTC. Its translation is CAGGGDYGYTF.